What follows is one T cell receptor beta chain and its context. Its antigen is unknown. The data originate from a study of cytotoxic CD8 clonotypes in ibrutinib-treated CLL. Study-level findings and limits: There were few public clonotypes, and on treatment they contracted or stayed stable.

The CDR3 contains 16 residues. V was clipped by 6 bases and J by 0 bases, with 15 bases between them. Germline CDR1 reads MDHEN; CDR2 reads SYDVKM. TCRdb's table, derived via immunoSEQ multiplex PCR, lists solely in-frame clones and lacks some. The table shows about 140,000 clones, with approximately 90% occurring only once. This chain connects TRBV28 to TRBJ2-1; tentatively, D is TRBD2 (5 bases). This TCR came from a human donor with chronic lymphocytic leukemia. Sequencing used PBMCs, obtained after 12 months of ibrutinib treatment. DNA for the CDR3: TGTGCCAGCAGAGTTCTTTCGAGCGGCTCCTACAATGAGCAGTTCTTC. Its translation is CASRVLSSGSYNEQFF.